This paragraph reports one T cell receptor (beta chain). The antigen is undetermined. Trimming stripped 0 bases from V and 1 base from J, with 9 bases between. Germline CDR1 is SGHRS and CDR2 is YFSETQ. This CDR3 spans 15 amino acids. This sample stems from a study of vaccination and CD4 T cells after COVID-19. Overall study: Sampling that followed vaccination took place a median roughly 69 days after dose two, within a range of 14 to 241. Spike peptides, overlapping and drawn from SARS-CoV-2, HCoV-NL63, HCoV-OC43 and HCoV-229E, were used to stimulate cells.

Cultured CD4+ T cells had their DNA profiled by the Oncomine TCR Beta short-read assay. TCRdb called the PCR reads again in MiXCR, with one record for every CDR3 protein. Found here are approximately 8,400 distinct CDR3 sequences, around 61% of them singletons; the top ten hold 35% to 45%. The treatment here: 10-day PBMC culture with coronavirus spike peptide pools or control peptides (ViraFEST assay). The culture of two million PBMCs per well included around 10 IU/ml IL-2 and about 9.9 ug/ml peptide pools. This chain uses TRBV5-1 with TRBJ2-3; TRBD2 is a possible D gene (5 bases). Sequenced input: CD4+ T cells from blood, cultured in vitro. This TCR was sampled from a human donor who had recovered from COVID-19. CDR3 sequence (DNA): TGCGCCAGCAGCTTGGAGGACTCTCGCACAGATACGCAGTATTTT. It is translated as CASSLEDSRTDTQYF.